This T cell receptor (beta chain) was recovered during a study of cytomegalovirus exposure and HLA in healthy donors. Nominal health characterized the donors when sampled, though unrecorded immune exposures were likely. Primers included in the PCR were 60 Vbeta and 13 Jbeta primers. Profiled with immunoSEQ multiplex PCR; TCRdb holds only in-frame clones, not every one. The top ten hold around 3% of the sample, which has about 41,000 clones, roughly 80% seen once. The specimen was PBMCs. This clonotype was obtained from a man between 50 and 59 years old in good health and CMV-seronegative.

The CDR3 loop is CASSPGQHTEAFF. CDR3 in DNA: TGTGCCAGCAGCCCCGGACAGCACACTGAAGCTTTCTTT. V gene TRBV7-2 combines with J gene TRBJ1-1, with TRBD1 as a possible D gene (6 bases). CDR1 is SGHTA, CDR2 FQGNSA, per germline. CDR3 size: 13 residues. V was cut by 5 bases and J by 3 bases, with 10 bases left in between.